This TCR beta chain was recovered during a study of T cells in localized non-small cell lung cancer (TCRdb year 2020). For context, the study as a whole: The study analyzed T cell repertoires of hundreds of early-stage NSCLC patients, comparing tumors and uninvolved tumor-adjacent lungs. All 230 or so NSCLC patients in the cohort were treatment-naive and had localized lung tumors that were resected. NSCLC patients had a mean age of approximately 66 years, and around 130 were male and 107 female.

A note on this clone: Its antigen is unknown. No clone much larger than this one lies a single base away; base qualities are absent.

The immunoSEQ Assay was used to sequence TCR beta CDR3 regions from DNA. On the study's bioinformatics: To compute T cell density, TCR beta template counts were normalized to usable DNA, which was estimated by amplifying housekeeping genes. Richness was estimated with the preseqR package, extrapolating to 400,000 templates for PBMC samples and 120,000 templates for tissue samples. Clonality was taken to be one minus Pielou's evenness. Tissue-enriched TCRs were identified through differential abundance testing performed on productive amino-acid clonotypes, with a minimum total count of 5 and an alpha of 0.1. The Jaccard Index and the Morisita Overlap Index were used to quantify repertoire overlap between compartments. TCR beta CDR3s were clustered by GLIPH together with public tetramer-defined viral CDR3s, and at least three viral sequences plus V-gene enrichment were required for viral motifs. This immuneACCESS table, as held by TCRdb, lists in-frame sequences with V and J called but not all clones. Of the missing ones, under half trace to an unresolved V gene in checked studies; the others have no known cause. The DNA gave D and trimming, while V, J and clone size come from that table. The sample table holds almost 40,000 clones, of which 80% to 90% were seen once. The leading ten clones occupy roughly 5.4% of the sample.

The CDR3 covers 13 residues, taking in both the cysteine and the phenylalanine. Only the CDR3 portion is preserved as DNA: 39 bases, with reading frame beginning at the first base. Trimming at the junction amounts to 5 bases on V and 6 bases on J, and the germline ends lie 13 bases apart. CDR1 LNHDA and CDR2 SQIVND are derived from the germline V gene (reference sequence). Findings and caveats that apply to the study as a whole: Because multi-region tumor sequencing was not done, intratumor heterogeneity could not be ruled out. Higher T cell density in blood was associated with longer overall survival, whereas higher clonality in adjacent lung was associated with shorter survival. Because the study design was exploratory, TCR variables were selected using unadjusted p-values without false-discovery rate correction. A median of approximately 55 of the top 100 tumor clones were detected in paired uninvolved adjacent lung, and 28 of these tumor clones were also found among the top 100 clones of the paired uninvolved adjacent lung. Uninvolved tumor-adjacent lung showed the highest T cell clonality, higher than tumor, which suggests more focused antigenic responses in the uninvolved tumor-adjacent lung.

At diagnosis, tumor, uninvolved tumor-adjacent lung and peripheral blood were collected and then preserved as a mix of FFPE and fresh-frozen material. Blood samples were analyzed as peripheral blood mononuclear cells for TCR repertoire profiling. This TCR was recovered from a male donor at least 60 years old with stage II lung adenocarcinoma. Specimen: peripheral blood mononuclear cells, collected before any cancer treatment. The chain links TRBV19 with TRBJ1-2; the D gene remains uncertain. The CDR3 is CASSWRNQHGYTF. The base sequence is TGTGCCAGTAGTTGGCGGAATCAGCATGGCTACACCTTC. The CDR3, completed at both ends by the reference TRBV19 and TRBJ1-2 genes, gives the full variable domain DGGITQSPKYLFRKEGQNVTLSCEQNLNHDAMYWYRQDPGQGLRLIYYSQIVNDFQKGDIAEGYSVSREKKESFPLTVTSAQKNPTAFYLCASSWRNQHGYTFGSGTRLTVV.